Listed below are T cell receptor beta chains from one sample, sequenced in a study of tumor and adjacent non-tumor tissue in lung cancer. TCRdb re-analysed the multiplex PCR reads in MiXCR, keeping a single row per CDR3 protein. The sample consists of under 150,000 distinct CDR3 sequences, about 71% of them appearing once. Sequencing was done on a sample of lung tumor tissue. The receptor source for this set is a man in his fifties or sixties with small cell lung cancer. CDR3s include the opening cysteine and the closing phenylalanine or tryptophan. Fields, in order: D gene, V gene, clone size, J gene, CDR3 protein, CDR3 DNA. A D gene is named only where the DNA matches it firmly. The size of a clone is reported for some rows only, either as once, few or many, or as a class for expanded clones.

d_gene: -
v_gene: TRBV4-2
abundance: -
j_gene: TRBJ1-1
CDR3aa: CASGPGQNTEAFF
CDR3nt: TGTGCCAGTGGCCCGGGACAGAACACTGAAGCTTTCTTT

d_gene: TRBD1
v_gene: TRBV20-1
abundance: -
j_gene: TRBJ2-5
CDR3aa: CGAREDRGRSEEIQYF
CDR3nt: TGCGGTGCTAGAGAGGACAGGGGGCGATCCGAGGAGATCCAGTACTTC

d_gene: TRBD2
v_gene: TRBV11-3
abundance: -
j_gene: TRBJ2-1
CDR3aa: CASSPGVREGNEQFF
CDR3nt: TGTGCCAGCAGCCCTGGAGTGCGGGAGGGAAATGAGCAGTTCTTC

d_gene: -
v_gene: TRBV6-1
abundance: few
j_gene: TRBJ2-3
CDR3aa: CASRPFWVADTQYF
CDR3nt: TGTGCCAGCAGGCCGTTCTGGGTCGCAGATACGCAGTATTTT

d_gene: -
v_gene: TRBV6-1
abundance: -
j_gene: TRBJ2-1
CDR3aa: CASFRRVNEQFF
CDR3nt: TGTGCCAGCTTTAGGAGGGTCAATGAGCAATTCTTC

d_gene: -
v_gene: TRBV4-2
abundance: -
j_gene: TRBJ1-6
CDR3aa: CASSQAPMSSYDSPLHF
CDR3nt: TGTGCCAGCAGCCAAGCCCCAATGAGCTCCTATGATTCACCCCTCCACTTT

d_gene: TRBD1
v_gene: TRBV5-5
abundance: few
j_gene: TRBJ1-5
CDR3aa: CASRQGPTGINQPQHF
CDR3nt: TGTGCCAGCAGACAGGGCCCGACAGGGATCAATCAGCCCCAGCATTTT

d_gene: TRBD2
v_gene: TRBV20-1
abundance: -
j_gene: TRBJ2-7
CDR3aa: CSAKDFMREGYEQYF
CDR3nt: TGCAGTGCTAAAGATTTTATGCGGGAGGGCTACGAGCAGTACTTC

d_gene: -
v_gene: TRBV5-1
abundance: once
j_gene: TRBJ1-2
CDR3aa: CASSLREGYTF
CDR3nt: TGCGCCAGCAGCTTGAGGGAAGGCTACACCTTC

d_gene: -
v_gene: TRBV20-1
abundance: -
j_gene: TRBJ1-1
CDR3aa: CSVGPRGRDTEAFF
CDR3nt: TGCAGTGTCGGACCTCGGGGGCGGGACACTGAAGCTTTCTTT

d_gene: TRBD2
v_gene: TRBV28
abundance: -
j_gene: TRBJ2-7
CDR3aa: CASSFVGTSGYEQYF
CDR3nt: TGTGCCAGCAGTTTTGTTGGGACTAGCGGCTACGAGCAGTACTTC

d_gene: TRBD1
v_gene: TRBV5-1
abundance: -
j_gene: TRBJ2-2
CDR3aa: CASAPGTVNTWELFF
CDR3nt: TGCGCCAGTGCCCCCGGGACAGTGAACACCTGGGAGCTGTTTTTT

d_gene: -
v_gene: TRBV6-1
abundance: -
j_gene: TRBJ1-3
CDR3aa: CAARKASGHTIYF
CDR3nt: TGTGCCGCCCGGAAGGCCTCTGGACACACCATATATTTT

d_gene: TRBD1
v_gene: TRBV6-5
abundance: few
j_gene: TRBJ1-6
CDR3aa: CASSYSPLRGPWNSPLHF
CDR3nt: TGTGCCAGCAGTTACTCACCGCTAAGGGGGCCTTGGAATTCACCCCTCCACTTT

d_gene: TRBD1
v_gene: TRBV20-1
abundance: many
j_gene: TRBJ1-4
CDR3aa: CSARDPGRTGEKLFF
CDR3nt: TGCAGTGCTAGAGATCCAGGCAGGACAGGGGAAAAACTGTTTTTT

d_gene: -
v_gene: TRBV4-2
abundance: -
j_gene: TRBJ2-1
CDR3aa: CASSQANGSGSYNEQFF
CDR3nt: TGTGCCAGTAGCCAAGCGAACGGGAGTGGGTCCTACAATGAGCAGTTCTTC

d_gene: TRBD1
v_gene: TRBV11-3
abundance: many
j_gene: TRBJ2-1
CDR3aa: CASSSGLRDRVGNEQFF
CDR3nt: TGTGCCAGCAGCTCTGGACTGAGGGACAGGGTTGGCAATGAGCAGTTCTTC

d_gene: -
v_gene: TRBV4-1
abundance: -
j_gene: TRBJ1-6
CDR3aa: CASSQGANYNSPLQF
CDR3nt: TGCGCCAGCAGTCAAGGGGCGAACTATAATTCACCCCTCCAATTT

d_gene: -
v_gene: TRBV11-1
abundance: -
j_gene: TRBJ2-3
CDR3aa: CASNFVGTDTQYF
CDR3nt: TGTGCCAGCAACTTTGTCGGGACAGATACGCAGTATTTT

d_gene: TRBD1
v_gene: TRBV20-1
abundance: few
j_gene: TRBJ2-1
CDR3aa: CSASLARGQGYRLRNEQFF
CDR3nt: TGCAGTGCTAGCCTCGCCCGGGGACAGGGCTATAGGCTACGCAATGAGCAGTTCTTC

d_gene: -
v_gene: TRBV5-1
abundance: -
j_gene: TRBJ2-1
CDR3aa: CTSRVGTICYNEQFF
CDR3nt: TGCACCAGCAGGGTCGGGACCATCTGCTACAATGAGCAGTTCTTC

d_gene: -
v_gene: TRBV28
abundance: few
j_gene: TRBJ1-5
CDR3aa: CASGGRYQPQHF
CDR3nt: TGTGCCAGCGGGGGCCGTTATCAGCCCCAGCATTTT

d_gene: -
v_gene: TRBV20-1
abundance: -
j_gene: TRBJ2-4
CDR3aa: CSASVGTGPKTIQYF
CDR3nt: TGCAGTGCTAGCGTAGGAACGGGCCCTAAAACCATTCAGTACTTC

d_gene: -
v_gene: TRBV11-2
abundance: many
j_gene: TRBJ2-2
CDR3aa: CASSLDPPGNGYTGELFF
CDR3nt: TGTGCCAGCAGCTTAGACCCTCCCGGGAATGGATACACCGGGGAGCTGTTTTTT

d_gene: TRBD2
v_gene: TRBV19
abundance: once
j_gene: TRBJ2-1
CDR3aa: CAISPGLGNNEQFF
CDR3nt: TGTGCCATTAGTCCGGGACTAGGGAACAATGAGCAGTTCTTC

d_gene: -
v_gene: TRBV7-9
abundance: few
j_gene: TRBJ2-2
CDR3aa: CASTYPTDYTGELFF
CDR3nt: TGTGCCAGCACCTATCCCACAGATTACACCGGGGAGCTGTTTTTT

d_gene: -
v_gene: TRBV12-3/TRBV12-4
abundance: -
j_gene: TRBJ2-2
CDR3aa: CASSLYYSGELFF
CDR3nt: TGTGCCAGCAGTTTATATTACAGCGGGGAGCTGTTTTTT

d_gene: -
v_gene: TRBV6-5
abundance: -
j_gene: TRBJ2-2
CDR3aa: CASSYSRVYHGTGELFF
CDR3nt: TGTGCCAGCAGTTACTCGAGGGTTTATCATGGCACCGGGGAGCTGTTTTTT

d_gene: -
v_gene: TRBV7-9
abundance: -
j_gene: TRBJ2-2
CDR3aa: CLSRLSGTSTGELFF
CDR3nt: TGTCTCAGCAGACTCAGCGGAACAAGCACCGGGGAGCTGTTTTTT

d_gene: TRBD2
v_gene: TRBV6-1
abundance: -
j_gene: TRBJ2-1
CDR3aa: CAILGLGQPPSSYNEQFF
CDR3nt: TGTGCCATACTTGGACTAGGCCAGCCCCCAAGCTCCTACAATGAGCAGTTCTTC

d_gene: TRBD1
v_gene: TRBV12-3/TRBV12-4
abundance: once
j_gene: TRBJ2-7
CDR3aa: CVSSVDRAKHYEQYF
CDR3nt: TGTGTCAGCAGTGTGGACAGGGCAAAGCACTACGAGCAGTACTTC